The TCR beta chain under discussion was sequenced for a study of T cells in localized non-small cell lung cancer. Generated by immunoSEQ multiplex PCR, the TCRdb table keeps only in-frame clones and is missing some. This table has fewer than 40,000 clones, nearly 80% appearing once. On this clone: What it recognizes is unknown.

This CDR3 has 15 amino acids. The V end lost 3 bases, the J end lost 5 bases, and 14 bases lay between the germline ends. Germline CDR1 ENHRY, CDR2 SYGVKD. Whole-study findings and limits: One tumor region alone was sequenced, and heterogeneity therefore remains possible. Median detection of top 100 tumor clones in adjacent lung was over 45 clones.

Sequencing was performed on peripheral blood, taken before any cancer treatment. The TCR was taken from a male donor older than 55 with stage II squamous cell lung carcinoma. V is TRBV10-3 and J is TRBJ1-5, with D possibly matching TRBD1 (5 bases). The CDR3, as DNA: TGTGCCATCAGTGACTCTAACAGGAATGATCAGCCCCAGCATTTT. Translated, it gives CAISDSNRNDQPQHF.